This TCR beta chain was found in a study of blood T cell repertoires in COVID-19. Study-wide background: T cells, B-cell-depleted T cells, or PBMCs provided the cDNA or gDNA that served as material.

Per the study methods: Reference gene primer amplification yielded estimated nucleated cell counts. Produced via immunoSEQ multiplex PCR; TCRdb's table is partial and in-frame only. That table furnishes V, J and clone size, whereas the DNA furnished D and trimming. The sample has roughly 90,000 clones, over 75% seen once; the top ten hold less than 4%. This clone was found once. Germline loops: CDR1 KGHDR, CDR2 SFDVKD. CDR3 length equals 15 residues. V lost 4 bases to trimming and J lost 7 bases; unmatched junction nucleotides: 7. The sequenced material came from peripheral blood. The chain employs TRBV24-1 and TRBJ2-2, with 8 nucleotides matching TRBD1. This sequence was found in a woman over 75 with COVID-19, enrolled during active disease. The CDR3 DNA reads TGTGCCACCAGTGACGCGGACAGGGCGGTCGGGGAGCTGTTTTTT. This gives the protein CATSDADRAVGELFF.